This T cell receptor beta chain was recorded in a study of blood T cell repertoires in COVID-19. The CDR3 consists of 16 residues. Germline V lookup: CDR1 SGHKS, CDR2 YYEKEE (reference sequence). V lost 0 bases, J lost 4 bases, and 5 bases stayed unmatched. Everyone who took part was roughly 18 to 89 years old, and they came from some 23 US areas. Authors' processing steps: Using reference gene primer amplification, nucleated cell counts were estimated. The repertoire was sequenced with immunoSEQ multiplex PCR; TCRdb's copy has only in-frame clones and lacks some. The V and J calls and the clone size are those of that table, but D and trimming were determined from the DNA. The sample consists of around 250,000 clones, about 90% of them appearing once.

The sequenced sample consisted of PBMCs or T cells enriched from blood (not recorded which). The sequence was obtained from a human donor in a cohort exposed to, infected with or recovered from COVID-19 (not recorded which). The donor label of this sample is uncertain. The rearrangement links TRBV5-5 to TRBJ2-5; 11 bases line up with TRBD2. CDR3 in amino acids: CASSLGSGGARETQYF. The DNA for the CDR3 is TGTGCCAGCAGCTTGGGTAGCGGGGGGGCCCGAGAGACCCAGTACTTC.